The entry below describes one TCR beta chain. Data came from immunoSEQ multiplex PCR; TCRdb stores just in-frame clones and leaves some out. The sample lists approximately 100,000 clones, roughly 88% occurring once. The data derive from a study of OX40 agonist ivuxolimab in advanced cancers. The length of the CDR3 is 14 residues. The V call is TRBV21-1, the J call TRBJ2-5; no check of the table's D call, TRBD1, against the DNA was made. TRBV21-1 is deemed a pseudogene. The sequence was collected from an adult with an advanced solid tumor such as melanoma, head and neck, liver or kidney cancer. This specimen was CD4+ or CD8+ T cells sorted from blood, taken in a trial of the OX40 agonist ivuxolimab. The CDR3 DNA reads TGTGCCAGCACCTTACGACAGGGGCAAGAGACCCAGTACTTC. Protein sequence: CASTLRQGQETQYF.